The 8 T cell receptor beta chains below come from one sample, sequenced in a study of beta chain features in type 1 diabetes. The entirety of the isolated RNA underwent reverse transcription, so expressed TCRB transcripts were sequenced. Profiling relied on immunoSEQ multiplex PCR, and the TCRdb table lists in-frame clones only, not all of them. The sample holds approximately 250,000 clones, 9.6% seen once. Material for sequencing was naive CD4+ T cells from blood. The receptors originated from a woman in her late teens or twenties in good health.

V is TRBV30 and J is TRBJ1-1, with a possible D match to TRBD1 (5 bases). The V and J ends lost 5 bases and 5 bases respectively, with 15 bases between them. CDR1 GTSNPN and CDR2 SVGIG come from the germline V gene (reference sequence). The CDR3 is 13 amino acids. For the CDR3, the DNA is TGTGCCTGGGTCGGGGGGGTAGGTACTGAAGCTTTCTTT. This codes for CAWVGGVGTEAFF.

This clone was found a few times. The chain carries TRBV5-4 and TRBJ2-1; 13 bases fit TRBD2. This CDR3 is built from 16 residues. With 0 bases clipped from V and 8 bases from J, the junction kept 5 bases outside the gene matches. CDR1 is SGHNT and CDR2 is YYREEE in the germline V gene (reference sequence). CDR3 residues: CASSLGTSGRGHEQFF. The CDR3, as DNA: TGTGCCAGCAGCTTGGGGACTAGCGGGAGAGGCCATGAGCAGTTCTTC.

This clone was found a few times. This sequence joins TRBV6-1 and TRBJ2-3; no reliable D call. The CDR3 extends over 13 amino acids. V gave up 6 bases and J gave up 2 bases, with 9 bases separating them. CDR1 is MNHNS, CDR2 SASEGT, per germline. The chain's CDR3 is CASRAVVTDTQYF. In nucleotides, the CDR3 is TGTGCCAGCAGGGCGGTTGTCACAGATACGCAGTATTTT.

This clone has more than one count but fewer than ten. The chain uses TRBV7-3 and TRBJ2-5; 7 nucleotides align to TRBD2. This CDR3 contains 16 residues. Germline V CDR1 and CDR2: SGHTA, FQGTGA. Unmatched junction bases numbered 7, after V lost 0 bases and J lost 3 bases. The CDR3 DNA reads TGTGCCAGCAGCTTAACGGGGGGGGGACTGAAAGAGACCCAGTACTTC. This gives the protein CASSLTGGGLKETQYF.

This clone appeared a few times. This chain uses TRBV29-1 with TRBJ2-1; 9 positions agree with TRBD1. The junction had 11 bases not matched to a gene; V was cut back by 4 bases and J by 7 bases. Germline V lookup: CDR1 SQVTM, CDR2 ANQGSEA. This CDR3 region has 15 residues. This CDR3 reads CSVAEQGAKTNEQFF. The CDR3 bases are TGCAGCGTTGCGGAACAGGGGGCGAAAACGAATGAGCAGTTCTTC.

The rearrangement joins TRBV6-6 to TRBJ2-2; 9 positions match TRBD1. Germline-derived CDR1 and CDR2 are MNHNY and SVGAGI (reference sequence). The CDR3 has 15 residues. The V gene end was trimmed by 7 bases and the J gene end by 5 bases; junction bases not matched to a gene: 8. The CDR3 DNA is TGTGCCAGCACCGAGACAGGGGGTAGAACCGGGGAGCTGTTTTTT. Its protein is CASTETGGRTGELFF.

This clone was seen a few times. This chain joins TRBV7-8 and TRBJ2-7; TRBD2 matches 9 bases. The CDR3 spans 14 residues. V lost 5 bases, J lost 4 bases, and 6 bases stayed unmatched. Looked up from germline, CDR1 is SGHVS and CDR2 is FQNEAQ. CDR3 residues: CASSTRLAVYEQYF. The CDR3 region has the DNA TGTGCCAGCAGCACGCGACTAGCGGTTTACGAGCAGTACTTC.

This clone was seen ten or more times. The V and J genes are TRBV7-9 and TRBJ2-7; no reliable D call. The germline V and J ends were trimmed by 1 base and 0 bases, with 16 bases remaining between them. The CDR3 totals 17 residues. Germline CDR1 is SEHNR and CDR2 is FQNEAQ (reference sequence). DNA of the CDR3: TGTGCCAGCAGCTTAGGGGCCCTATTTATCGACTCCTACGAGCAGTACTTC. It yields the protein CASSLGALFIDSYEQYF.